This T cell receptor beta chain is from a study of blood T cell repertoires in COVID-19. Study as a whole: Material from acute and convalescent COVID-19 was sourced from the United States, Italy and Spain. T cells, B-cell-depleted T cells, or PBMCs supplied cDNA or gDNA.

Per the study methods: Amplification of reference gene primers provided the estimated nucleated cell counts. Sequencing used immunoSEQ multiplex PCR; TCRdb keeps in-frame clones, though not all of them. The DNA gave D and trimming, while V, J and clone size come from that table. Found here are some 240,000 clones, 65% to 90% of them singletons; the top ten hold approximately 1.3%. The CDR3 loop spans 14 amino acids. CDR1 and CDR2 from the germline V gene are SGHVS and FQNEAQ. V was pared by 5 bases and J by 6 bases, with 4 bases of the junction left unmatched. This clone occurred a few times. The chain carries TRBV7-8 and TRBJ2-1; TRBD1 matches at 10 bases. Sequencing was done on a sample of peripheral blood. This clonotype was obtained from a woman in her forties who had recovered from COVID-19. The CDR3 loop reads CASSATGGPNEQFF. The CDR3 DNA reads as TGTGCCAGCAGCGCGACAGGGGGCCCCAATGAGCAGTTCTTC.